The 2 T cell receptor beta chains below all came from one sample that was sequenced in a study of graft-versus-host responses after intestinal transplantation. TCRdb's copy holds only in-frame clones and misses some; the assay was immunoSEQ multiplex PCR. The sample contains about 57,000 clones, roughly 89% of which appear only once. This specimen was PBMCs, taken 26 days after transplant. All receptors come from a human patient who received an intestinal transplant, so some T cells may come from the graft donor.

The chain is built from TRBV9 and TRBJ2-3; 8 nucleotides agree with TRBD2. The J segment lost 0 bases and the V segment lost 2 bases, leaving 8 bases of the junction unmatched. Germline CDR1 SGDLS, CDR2 YYNGEE. This CDR3 is built from 17 residues. The DNA of the CDR3 is TGTGCCAGCAGCGTGAAGCGGGGGCCCACTAGCACAGATACGCAGTATTTT. This sequence encodes CASSVKRGPTSTDTQYF.

The J gene is TRBJ2-7, the V gene TRBV27; tentatively, D is TRBD2 (6 bases). V was shortened by 6 bases and J by 7 bases, with 19 bases between the two germline ends. Germline assignment: CDR1 MNHEY and CDR2 SMNVEV (reference sequence). The CDR3 is made up of 14 amino acids. This CDR3 is CASSSVAVRGEQYV. For the CDR3, the DNA is TGTGCCAGCAGCTCAGTCGCGGTCCGGGGGGAGCAGTACGTC.